This TCR beta chain was documented in a study of radiation and T cells in renal cell carcinoma. General study results and limits: Top tumor clonotypes rose in blood 2 weeks post-radiation, then contracted. Pretreatment tumor biopsies were lacking, so baseline clonotypes are unknown.

Comment on this clone: What it binds is unknown.

Germline V gene lookup returns CDR1 SGHRS and CDR2 YFSETQ. This CDR3 region has 15 residues. The germline V and J ends were trimmed by 5 bases and 0 bases, with 11 bases remaining between them. Time point of the sample: baseline pretreatment blood. Treatment defined: 15 Gy SBRT to primary tumor, nephrectomy 4 weeks later. Blood was sampled at baseline, 2 weeks and 4 weeks after SBRT. This renal cell carcinoma was of the clear cell type. Profiled with immunoSEQ multiplex PCR; TCRdb holds only in-frame clones, not every one. The sample has roughly 100,000 clones; 82% are singletons. This TCR came from a man aged 55 to 70 with renal cell carcinoma. Source: blood, taken from a patient whose treatment included radiotherapy and nephrectomy. This chain connects TRBV5-1 to TRBJ1-4; D remains unclear. The CDR3, as DNA: TGCGCCAGCAGTGGGCCGGGGTCAACTAATGAAAAACTGTTTTTT. It yields the protein CASSGPGSTNEKLFF.